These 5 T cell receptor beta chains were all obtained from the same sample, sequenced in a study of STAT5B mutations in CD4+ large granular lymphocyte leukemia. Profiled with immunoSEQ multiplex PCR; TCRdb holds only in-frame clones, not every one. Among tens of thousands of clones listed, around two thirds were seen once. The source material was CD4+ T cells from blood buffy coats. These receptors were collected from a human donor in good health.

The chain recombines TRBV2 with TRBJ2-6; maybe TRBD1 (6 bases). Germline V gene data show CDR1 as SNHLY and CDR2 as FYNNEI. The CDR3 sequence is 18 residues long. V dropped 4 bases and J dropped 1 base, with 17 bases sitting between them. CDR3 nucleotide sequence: TGTGCCAGCAGTGGGAAGCAGGGGTCGGTGTCTGGGGCCAACGTCCTGACTTTC. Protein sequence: CASSGKQGSVSGANVLTF.

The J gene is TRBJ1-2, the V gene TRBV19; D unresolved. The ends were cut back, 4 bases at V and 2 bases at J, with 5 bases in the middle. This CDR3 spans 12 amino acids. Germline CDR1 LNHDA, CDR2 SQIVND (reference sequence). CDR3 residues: CASSRQNYGYTF. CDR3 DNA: TGTGCCAGTAGTAGGCAGAACTATGGCTACACCTTC.

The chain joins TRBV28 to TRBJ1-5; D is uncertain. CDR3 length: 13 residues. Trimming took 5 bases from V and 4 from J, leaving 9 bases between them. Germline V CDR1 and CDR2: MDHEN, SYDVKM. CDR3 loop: CASSQGINQPQHF. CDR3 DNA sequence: TGTGCCAGCAGTCAAGGGATTAATCAGCCCCAGCATTTT.

CDR3 nucleotide sequence: TGTGCCAGCAGCGCTGGCGGGGGGCTGGAGACCCAGTACTTC. Translating it yields CASSAGGGLETQYF. The rearrangement joins TRBV5-6 to TRBJ2-5; 8 nucleotides match TRBD2. Germline V gives CDR1 SGHDT, CDR2 YYEEEE. The CDR3 spans 14 residues. Losses at the gene ends were 4 bases for V and 5 bases for J; bases not matched to a gene: 7.

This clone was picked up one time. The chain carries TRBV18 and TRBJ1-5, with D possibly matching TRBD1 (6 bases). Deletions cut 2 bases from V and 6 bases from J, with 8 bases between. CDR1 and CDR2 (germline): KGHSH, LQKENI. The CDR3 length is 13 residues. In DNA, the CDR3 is TGTGCCAGCTCACCAGGGGGCGGTCAGCCCCAGCATTTT. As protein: CASSPGGGQPQHF.